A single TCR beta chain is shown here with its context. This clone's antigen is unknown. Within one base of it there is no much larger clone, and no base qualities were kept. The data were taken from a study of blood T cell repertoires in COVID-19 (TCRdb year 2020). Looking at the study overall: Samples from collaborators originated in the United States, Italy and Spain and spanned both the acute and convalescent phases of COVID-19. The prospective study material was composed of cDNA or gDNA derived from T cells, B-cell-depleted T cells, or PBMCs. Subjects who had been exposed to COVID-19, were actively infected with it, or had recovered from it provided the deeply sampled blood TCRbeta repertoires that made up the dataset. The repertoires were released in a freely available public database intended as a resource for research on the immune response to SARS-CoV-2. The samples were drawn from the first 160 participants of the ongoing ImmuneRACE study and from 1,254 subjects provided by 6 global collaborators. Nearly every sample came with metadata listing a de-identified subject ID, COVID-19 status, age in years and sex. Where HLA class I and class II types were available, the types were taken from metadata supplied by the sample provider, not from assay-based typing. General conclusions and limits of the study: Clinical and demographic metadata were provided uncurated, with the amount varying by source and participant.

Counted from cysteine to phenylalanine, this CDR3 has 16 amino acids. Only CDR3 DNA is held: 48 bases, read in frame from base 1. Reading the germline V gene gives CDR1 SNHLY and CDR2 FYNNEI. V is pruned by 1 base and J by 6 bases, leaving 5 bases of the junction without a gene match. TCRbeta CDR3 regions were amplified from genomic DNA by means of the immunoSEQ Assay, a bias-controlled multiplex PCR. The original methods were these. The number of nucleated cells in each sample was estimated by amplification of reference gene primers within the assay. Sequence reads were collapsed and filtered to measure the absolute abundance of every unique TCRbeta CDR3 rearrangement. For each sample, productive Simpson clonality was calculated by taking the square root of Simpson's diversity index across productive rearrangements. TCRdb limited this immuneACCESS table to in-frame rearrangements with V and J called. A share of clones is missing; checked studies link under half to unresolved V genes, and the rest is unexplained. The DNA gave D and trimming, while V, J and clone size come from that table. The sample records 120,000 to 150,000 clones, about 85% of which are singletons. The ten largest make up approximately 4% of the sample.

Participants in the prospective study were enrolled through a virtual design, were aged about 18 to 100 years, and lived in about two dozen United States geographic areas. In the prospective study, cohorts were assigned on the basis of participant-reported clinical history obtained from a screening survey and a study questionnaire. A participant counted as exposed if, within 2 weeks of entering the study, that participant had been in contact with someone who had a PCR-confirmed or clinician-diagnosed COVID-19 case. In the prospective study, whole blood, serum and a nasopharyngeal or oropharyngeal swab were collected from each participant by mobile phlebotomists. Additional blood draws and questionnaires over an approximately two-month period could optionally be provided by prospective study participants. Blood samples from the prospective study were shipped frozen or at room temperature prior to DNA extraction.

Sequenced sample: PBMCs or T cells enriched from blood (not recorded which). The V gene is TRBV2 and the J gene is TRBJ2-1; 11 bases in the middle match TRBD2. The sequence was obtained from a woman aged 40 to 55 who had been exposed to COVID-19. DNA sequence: TGTGCCAGCAGTGAAGTCCTAGCGGGAGGAGTCAATGAGCAGTTCTTC. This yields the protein CASSEVLAGGVNEQFF.